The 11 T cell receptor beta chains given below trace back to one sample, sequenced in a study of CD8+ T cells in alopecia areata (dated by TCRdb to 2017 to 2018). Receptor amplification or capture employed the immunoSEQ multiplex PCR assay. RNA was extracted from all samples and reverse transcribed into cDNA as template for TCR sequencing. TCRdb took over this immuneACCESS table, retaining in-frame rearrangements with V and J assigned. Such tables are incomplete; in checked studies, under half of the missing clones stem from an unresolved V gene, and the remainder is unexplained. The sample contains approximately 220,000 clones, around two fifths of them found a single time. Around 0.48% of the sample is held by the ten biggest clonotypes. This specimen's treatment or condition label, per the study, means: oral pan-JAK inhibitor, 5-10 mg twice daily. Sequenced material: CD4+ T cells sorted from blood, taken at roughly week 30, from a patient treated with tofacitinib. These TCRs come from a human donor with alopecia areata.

CDR3 sequence: CASSRGPTDTQYF. The CDR3 bases are TGCGCCAGCAGCCGAGGACCCACAGATACGCAGTATTTT. The chain employs TRBV5-1 and TRBJ2-3, with D uncertain. The CDR3 consists of 13 residues. Trimming pared 4 bases from V and 2 bases from J, leaving 8 bases between. Per the germline V gene, CDR1 is SGHRS and CDR2 is YFSETQ.

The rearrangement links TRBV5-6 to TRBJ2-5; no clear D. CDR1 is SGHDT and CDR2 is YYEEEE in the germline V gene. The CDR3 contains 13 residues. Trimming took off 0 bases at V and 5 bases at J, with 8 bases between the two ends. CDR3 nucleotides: TGTGCCAGCAGCTTGGATTTCGGGGAGACCCAGTACTTC. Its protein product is CASSLDFGETQYF.

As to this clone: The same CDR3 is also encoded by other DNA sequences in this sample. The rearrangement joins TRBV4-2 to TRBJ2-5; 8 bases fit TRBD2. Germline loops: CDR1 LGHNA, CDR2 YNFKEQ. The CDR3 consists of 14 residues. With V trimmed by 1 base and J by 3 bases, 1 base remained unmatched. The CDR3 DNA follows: TGTGCCAGCAGCCAAGCGGGAGGGAAAGAGACCCAGTACTTC. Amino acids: CASSQAGGKETQYF.

CDR3 amino acids: CASSYLSGAGQPQHF. The CDR3 DNA reads TGTGCCAGCAGTTACCTGTCAGGGGCGGGTCAGCCCCAGCATTTT. V and J are TRBV6-5 and TRBJ1-5; TRBD1 is a possible D gene (6 bases). Germline V gene lookup returns CDR1 MNHEY and CDR2 SVGAGI. The V and J ends lost 2 bases and 6 bases respectively, with 14 bases between them. This CDR3 has 15 residues.

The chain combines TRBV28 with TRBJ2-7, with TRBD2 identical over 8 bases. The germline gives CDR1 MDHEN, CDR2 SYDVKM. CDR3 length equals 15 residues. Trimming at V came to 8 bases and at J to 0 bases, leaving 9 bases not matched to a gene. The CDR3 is CASSRRGDNSYEQYF. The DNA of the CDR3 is TGTGCCAGCTCCCGGCGGGGGGACAACTCCTACGAGCAGTACTTC.

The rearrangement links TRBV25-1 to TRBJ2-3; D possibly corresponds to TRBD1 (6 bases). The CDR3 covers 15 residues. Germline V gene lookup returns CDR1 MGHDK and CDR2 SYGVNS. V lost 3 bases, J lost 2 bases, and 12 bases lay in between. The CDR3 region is CASSDGQGLTDTQYF. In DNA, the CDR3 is TGTGCCAGCAGTGATGGGCAGGGGCTCACAGATACGCAGTATTTT.

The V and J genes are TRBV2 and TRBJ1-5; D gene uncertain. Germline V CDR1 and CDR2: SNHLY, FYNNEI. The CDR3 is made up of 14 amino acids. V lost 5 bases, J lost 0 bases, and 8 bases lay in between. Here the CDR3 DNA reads TGTGCCAGCAGTCAGGAGTATAGCAATCAGCCCCAGCATTTT. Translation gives CASSQEYSNQPQHF.

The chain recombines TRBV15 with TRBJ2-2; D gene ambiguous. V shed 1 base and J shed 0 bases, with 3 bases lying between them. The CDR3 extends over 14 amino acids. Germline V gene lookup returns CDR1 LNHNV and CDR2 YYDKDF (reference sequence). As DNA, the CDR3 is TGTGCCACCAGCAGAGGAACGAACACCGGGGAGCTGTTTTTT. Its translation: CATSRGTNTGELFF.

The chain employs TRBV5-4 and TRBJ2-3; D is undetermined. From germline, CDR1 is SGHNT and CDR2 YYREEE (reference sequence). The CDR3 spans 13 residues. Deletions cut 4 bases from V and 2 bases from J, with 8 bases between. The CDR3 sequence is CASSPLPTDTQYF. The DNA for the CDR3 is TGTGCCAGCAGCCCACTCCCCACAGATACGCAGTATTTT.

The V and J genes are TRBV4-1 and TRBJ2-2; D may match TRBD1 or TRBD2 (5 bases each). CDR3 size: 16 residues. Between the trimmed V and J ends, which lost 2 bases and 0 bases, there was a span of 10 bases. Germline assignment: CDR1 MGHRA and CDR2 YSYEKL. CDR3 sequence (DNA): TGCGCCAGCAGCCAAACCGGGACCGCGAACACCGGGGAGCTGTTTTTT. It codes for CASSQTGTANTGELFF.

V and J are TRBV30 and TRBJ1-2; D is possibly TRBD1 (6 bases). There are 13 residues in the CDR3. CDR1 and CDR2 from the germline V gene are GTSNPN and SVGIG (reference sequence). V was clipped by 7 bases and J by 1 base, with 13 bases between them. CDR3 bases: TGTGCCTCACTGGACAGAAATAACTATGGCTACACCTTC. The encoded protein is CASLDRNNYGYTF.